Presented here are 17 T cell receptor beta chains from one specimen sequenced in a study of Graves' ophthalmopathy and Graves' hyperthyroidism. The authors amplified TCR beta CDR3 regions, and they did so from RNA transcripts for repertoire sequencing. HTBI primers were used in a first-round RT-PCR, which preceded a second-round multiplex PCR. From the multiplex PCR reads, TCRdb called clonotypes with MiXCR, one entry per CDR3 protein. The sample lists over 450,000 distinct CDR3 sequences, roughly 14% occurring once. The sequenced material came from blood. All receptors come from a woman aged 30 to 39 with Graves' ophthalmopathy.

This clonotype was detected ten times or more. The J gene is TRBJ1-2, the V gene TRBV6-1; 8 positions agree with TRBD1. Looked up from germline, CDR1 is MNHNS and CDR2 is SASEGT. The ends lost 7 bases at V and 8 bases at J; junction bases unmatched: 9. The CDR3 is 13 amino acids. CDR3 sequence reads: CASTPRGRGGYTF. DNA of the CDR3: TGTGCCAGCACCCCCAGGGGGCGCGGGGGCTACACCTTC.

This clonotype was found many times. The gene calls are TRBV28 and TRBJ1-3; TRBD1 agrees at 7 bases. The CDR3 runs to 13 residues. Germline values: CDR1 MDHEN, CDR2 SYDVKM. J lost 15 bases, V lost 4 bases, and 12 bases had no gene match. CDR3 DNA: TGTGCCAGCAGTTCTTCCGCCGGAGACAGGGAATATTTT. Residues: CASSSSAGDREYF.

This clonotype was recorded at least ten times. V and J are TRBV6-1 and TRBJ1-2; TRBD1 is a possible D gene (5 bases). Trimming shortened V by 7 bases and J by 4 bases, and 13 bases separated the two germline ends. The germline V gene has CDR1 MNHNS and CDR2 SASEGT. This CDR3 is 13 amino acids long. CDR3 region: CASTRTQGYGYTF. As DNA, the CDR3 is TGTGCCAGCACCCGGACCCAGGGCTATGGCTACACCTTC.

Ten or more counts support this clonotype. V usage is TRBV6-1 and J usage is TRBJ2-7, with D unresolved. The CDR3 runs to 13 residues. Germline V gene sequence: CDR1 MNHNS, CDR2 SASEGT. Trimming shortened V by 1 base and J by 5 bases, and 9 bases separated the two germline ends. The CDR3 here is CASSEGRSDEQYF. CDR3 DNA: TGTGCCAGCAGTGAAGGCAGGAGCGACGAGCAGTACTTC.

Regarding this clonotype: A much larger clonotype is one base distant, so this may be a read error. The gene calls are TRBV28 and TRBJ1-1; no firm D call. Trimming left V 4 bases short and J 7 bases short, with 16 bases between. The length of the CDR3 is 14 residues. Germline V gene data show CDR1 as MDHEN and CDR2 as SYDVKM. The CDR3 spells CASSSRRYLDEAFF. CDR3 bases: TGTGCCAGCAGTTCGCGACGGTACCTAGATGAAGCTTTCTTT.

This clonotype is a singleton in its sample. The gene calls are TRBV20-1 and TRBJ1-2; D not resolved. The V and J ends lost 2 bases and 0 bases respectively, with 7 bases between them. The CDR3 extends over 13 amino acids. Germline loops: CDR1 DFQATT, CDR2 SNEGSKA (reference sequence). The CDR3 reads CSARHGANYGYTF. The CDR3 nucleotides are TGCAGTGCTAGACATGGAGCTAACTATGGCTACACCTTC.

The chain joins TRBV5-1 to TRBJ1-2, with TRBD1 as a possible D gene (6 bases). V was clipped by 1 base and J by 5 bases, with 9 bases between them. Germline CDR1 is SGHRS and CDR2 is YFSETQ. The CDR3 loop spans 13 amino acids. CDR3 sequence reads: CASSLIGGYGYTF. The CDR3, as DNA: TGCGCCAGCAGCTTGATAGGGGGGTATGGCTACACCTTC.

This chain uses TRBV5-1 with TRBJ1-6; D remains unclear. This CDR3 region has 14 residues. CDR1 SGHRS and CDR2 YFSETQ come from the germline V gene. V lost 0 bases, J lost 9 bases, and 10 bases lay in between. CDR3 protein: CASSLAGRGSPLHF. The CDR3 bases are TGCGCCAGCAGCTTGGCTGGGCGGGGTTCACCCCTCCACTTT.

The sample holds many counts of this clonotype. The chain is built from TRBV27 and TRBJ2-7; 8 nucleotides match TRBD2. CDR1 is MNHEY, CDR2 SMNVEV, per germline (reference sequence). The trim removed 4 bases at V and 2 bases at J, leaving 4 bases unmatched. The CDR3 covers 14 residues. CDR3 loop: CASSYLGLAYEQYF. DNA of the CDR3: TGTGCCAGCAGTTACCTGGGACTAGCCTACGAGCAGTACTTC.

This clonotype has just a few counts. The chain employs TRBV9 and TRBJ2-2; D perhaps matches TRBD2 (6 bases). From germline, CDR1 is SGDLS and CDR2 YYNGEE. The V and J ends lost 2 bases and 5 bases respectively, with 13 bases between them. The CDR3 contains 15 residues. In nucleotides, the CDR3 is TGTGCCAGCAGCGTGGAGGGGACCGAGACCGGGGAGCTGTTTTTT. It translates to CASSVEGTETGELFF.

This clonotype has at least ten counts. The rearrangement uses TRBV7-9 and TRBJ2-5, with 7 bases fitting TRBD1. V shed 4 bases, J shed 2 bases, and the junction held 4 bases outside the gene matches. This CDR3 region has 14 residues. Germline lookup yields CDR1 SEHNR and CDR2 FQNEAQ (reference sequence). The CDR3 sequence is CASSYRDSQETQYF. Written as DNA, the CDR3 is TGTGCCAGCAGCTACCGGGACAGTCAAGAGACCCAGTACTTC.

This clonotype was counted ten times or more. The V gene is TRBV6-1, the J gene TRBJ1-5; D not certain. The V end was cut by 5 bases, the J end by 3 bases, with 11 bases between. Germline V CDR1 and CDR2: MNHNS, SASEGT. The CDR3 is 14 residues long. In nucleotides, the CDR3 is TGTGCCAGCAGTCCTTGGGCAATCAATCAGCCCCAGCATTTT. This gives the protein CASSPWAINQPQHF.

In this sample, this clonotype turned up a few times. The CDR3: CASSQVRRSGNTIYF. CDR3 sequence (DNA): TGTGCCAGCAGCCAAGTGCGTCGGTCTGGAAACACCATATATTTT. The chain recombines TRBV14 with TRBJ1-3; D gene unclear. The germline V gene has CDR1 SGHDN and CDR2 FVKESK. The V end was cut by 1 base, the J end by 1 base, with 8 bases between. CDR3 length: 15 residues.

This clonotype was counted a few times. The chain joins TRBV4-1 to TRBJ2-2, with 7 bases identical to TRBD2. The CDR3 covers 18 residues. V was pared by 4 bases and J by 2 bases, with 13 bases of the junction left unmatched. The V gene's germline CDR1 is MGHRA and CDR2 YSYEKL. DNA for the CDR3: TGCGCCAGCAGCCTTTCCCCGTCGGGACTACTAAACACCGGGGAGCTGTTTTTT. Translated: CASSLSPSGLLNTGELFF.

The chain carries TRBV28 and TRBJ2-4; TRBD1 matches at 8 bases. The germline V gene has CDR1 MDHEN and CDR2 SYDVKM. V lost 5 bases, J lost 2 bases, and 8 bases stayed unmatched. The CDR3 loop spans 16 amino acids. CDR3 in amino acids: CASSPHDRGPKNIQYF. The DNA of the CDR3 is TGTGCCAGCAGTCCCCATGACAGGGGACCCAAAAACATTCAGTACTTC.

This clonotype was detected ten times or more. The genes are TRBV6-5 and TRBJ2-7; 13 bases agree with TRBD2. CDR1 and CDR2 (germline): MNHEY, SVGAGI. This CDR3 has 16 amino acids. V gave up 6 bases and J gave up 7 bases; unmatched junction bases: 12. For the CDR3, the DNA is TGTGCCAGCAGCAAAGAACTAGCGGGAGGGCTGGGGGAGCAGTACTTC. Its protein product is CASSKELAGGLGEQYF.

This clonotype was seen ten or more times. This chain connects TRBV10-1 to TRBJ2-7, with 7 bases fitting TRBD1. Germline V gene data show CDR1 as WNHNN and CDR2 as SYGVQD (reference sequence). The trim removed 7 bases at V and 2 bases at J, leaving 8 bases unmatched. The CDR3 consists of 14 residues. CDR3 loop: CASNTGTAAYEQYF. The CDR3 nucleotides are TGCGCCAGCAATACCGGGACAGCAGCCTACGAGCAGTACTTC.